This TCR beta chain appears in the sequencing data of a study of regulatory T cells in long-lasting Graves disease. Germline V gene sequence: CDR1 SGHTA, CDR2 FQGNSA. This CDR3 contains 11 residues. Between the trimmed V and J ends, which lost 6 bases and 6 bases, there was a span of 8 bases. The authors built TCR beta libraries using iRepertoire HTBI primers and Arm-PCR of CDR3 regions. Via MiXCR, TCRdb re-called the multiplex PCR reads, giving one row per CDR3 protein. The sample consists of about 500,000 distinct CDR3 sequences, about 16% of them appearing once. Time point denoted: newly diagnosed GD, antithyroid drugs for less than 3 months. Following extraction of RNA from PBMCs, that RNA was used to make the TCR library. Diagnosis followed American Thyroid Association guidelines for Graves' disease. This same sample was also part of a study on T cells in Graves' hyperthyroidism and ophthalmopathy. This second report adds: Those with hyperthyroidism were 18 to 65 years old, newly diagnosed, and ill for under 2 months. Ophthalmopathy, as predicted by the model, came a median roughly 6.5 months after the prediction.

The chain uses TRBV7-2 and TRBJ1-1; D unclear. The sequence was collected from a man aged 35-49 years with Graves disease. The material sequenced was peripheral blood mononuclear cells (PBMCs), taken at new diagnosis, from a patient treated with antithyroid drugs. This CDR3 reads CASSSYSEAFF. In DNA form, the CDR3 reads TGTGCCAGCAGTTCCTACTCTGAAGCTTTCTTT.